The clone carrying this TCR beta chain appeared many times. Regarding time point: sample taken at primary tumor resection. In each case, whole RNA from tumor, nontumor lung or frozen PBMC was sequenced unsorted. The data belong to a study of spatial heterogeneity in lung cancer. One entry per CDR3 protein results from TCRdb running MiXCR on the 5' RACE reads. Here the sample spans under 30,000 distinct CDR3 sequences, around 4.7% being singletons. With 8 bases removed from V and 0 bases from J, the gap between germline ends came to 14 bases. CDR1 and CDR2 (germline): MNHEY, SVGEGT. This CDR3 is built from 15 residues.

Sample: PBMCs, taken at surgery. The chain employs TRBV6-2 or TRBV6-3 and TRBJ2-1, with a possible D match to TRBD2 (5 bases). The source of this sequence is a male donor with early-stage non-small cell lung cancer. The CDR3 is CASRKVGSSYNEQFF. In nucleotides, the CDR3 is TGTGCCAGCCGAAAAGTTGGGAGCTCCTACAATGAGCAGTTCTTC.